The 22 T cell receptor beta chains below all came from one sample that was sequenced in a study of control samples from healthy donors and cancer patients. Measured with immunoSEQ multiplex PCR; TCRdb has only the in-frame clones, and not every one. The table lists 60,000 to 100,000 clones, around 89% of them singletons. The sequenced material came from blood. These receptors all stem from a man in his fifties in good health.

J is TRBJ1-2 and V is TRBV29-1; no reliable D call. This CDR3 is built from 10 residues. CDR1 SQVTM and CDR2 ANQGSEA come from the germline V gene. V dropped 3 bases and J dropped 3 bases, with 2 bases sitting between them. The CDR3 region has the DNA TGCAGCGTTGACCACTATGGCTACACCTTC. Its translation: CSVDHYGYTF.

The CDR3 bases are TGCGCCAGCAGCTTTAGCGGGGGGGACACCGGGGAGCTGTTTTTT. It yields the protein CASSFSGGDTGELFF. The rearrangement joins TRBV5-1 to TRBJ2-2; TRBD2 matches at 11 bases. The CDR3 is 15 residues long. The trim removed 2 bases at V and 3 bases at J, leaving 0 bases unmatched. The germline CDR1 and CDR2 sequences are SGHRS and YFSETQ.

The chain has TRBV6-2 or TRBV6-3 and TRBJ2-5; D uncertain. The CDR3 has 12 residues. The ends were cut back, 0 bases at V and 5 bases at J, with 4 bases in the middle. CDR1 and CDR2 from the germline V gene are MNHEY and SVGEGT. Written as DNA, the CDR3 is TGTGCCAGCAGTTACTCTAAGGAGACCCAGTACTTC. It encodes CASSYSKETQYF.

The chain links TRBV29-1 to TRBJ2-3; TRBD2 agrees at 16 bases. The CDR3 is made up of 15 amino acids. V shed 8 bases and J 5 bases; nucleotides not matched to a gene: 7. Germline V lookup: CDR1 SQVTM, CDR2 ANQGSEA. The CDR3 DNA reads as TGCAGCTCTTCGGGACTAGCGGGGGGGGGAGATACGCAGTATTTT. Its translation: CSSSGLAGGGDTQYF.

The J gene is TRBJ1-5, the V gene TRBV19; D may be TRBD1 (5 bases). V gave up 5 bases and J gave up 6 bases, with 11 bases separating them. CDR1 is LNHDA, CDR2 SQIVND, per germline (reference sequence). The CDR3 is 13 residues long. The CDR3 loop reads CASSARGGQPQHF. The CDR3 bases are TGTGCCAGTAGTGCCCGGGGGGGTCAGCCCCAGCATTTT.

This clone showed up just once. The rearrangement joins TRBV19 to TRBJ1-5, with TRBD1 as a possible D gene (5 bases). The V and J ends lost 4 bases and 0 bases respectively, with 16 bases between them. The CDR3 loop spans 17 amino acids. Looked up from germline, CDR1 is LNHDA and CDR2 is SQIVND (reference sequence). As DNA, the CDR3 is TGTGCCAGTAGTAGACAAGGGGTCGATAGTAGCAATCAGCCCCAGCATTTT. Translated: CASSRQGVDSSNQPQHF.

This chain joins TRBV29-1 and TRBJ1-3, with 7 nucleotides matching TRBD1. Trimming cost V 6 bases and J 4 bases; bases outside gene matches: 6. This CDR3 is built from 13 residues. Looked up from germline, CDR1 is SQVTM and CDR2 is ANQGSEA. DNA for the CDR3: TGCAGCGTGTCAGACAGGGCCGGAAACACCATATATTTT. It encodes CSVSDRAGNTIYF. The full variable domain, completed using reference TRBV29-1 and TRBJ1-3, is SAVISQKPSRDICQRGTSLTIQCQVDSQVTMMFWYRQQPGQSLTLIATANQGSEATYESGFVIDKFPISRPNLTFSTLTVSNMSPEDSSIYLCSVSDRAGNTIYFGEGSWLTVV.

This chain joins TRBV9 and TRBJ2-1; 7 positions match TRBD1. The germline gives CDR1 SGDLS, CDR2 YYNGEE. The CDR3 is 15 amino acids. Losses at the gene ends were 2 bases for V and 2 bases for J; bases not matched to a gene: 4. The CDR3: CASSVGTAAYNEQFF. CDR3 nucleotides: TGTGCCAGCAGCGTTGGGACAGCAGCCTACAATGAGCAGTTCTTC.

The V and J genes are TRBV6-6 and TRBJ1-4; TRBD1 agrees at 7 bases. This CDR3 has 13 residues. Germline-derived CDR1 and CDR2 are MNHNY and SVGAGI (reference sequence). Unmatched junction bases numbered 1, after V lost 5 bases and J lost 4 bases. The DNA for the CDR3 is TGTGCCAGCAGTCCAGGGGGTAATGAAAAACTGTTTTTT. Protein: CASSPGGNEKLFF.

The V call is TRBV18, the J call TRBJ2-3; 8 bases match TRBD2. CDR1 KGHSH and CDR2 LQKENI come from the germline V gene. The CDR3 has 13 amino acids. Trimming cost V 8 bases and J 15 bases; bases outside gene matches: 16. CDR3 residues: CASATREGTPLYF. Written as DNA, the CDR3 is TGTGCCAGCGCGACCCGGGAGGGCACTCCTCTTTATTTT.

The chain uses TRBV29-1 and TRBJ2-2; D uncertain. Germline V gene sequence: CDR1 SQVTM, CDR2 ANQGSEA. This CDR3 comprises 12 residues. Trimming took 7 bases from V and 1 from J, leaving 7 bases between them. The CDR3 DNA sequence: TGCAGCGGAACCGGGAACACCGGGGAGCTGTTTTTT. This sequence encodes CSGTGNTGELFF.

The CDR3 loop reads CASSLQNRADEQFF. Written as DNA, the CDR3 is TGTGCCAGCAGCTTACAAAACAGGGCAGATGAGCAGTTCTTC. V gene TRBV5-8 combines with J gene TRBJ2-1, with a tentative D call TRBD1 (6 bases). This CDR3 comprises 14 residues. The germline V gene encodes CDR1 SGHTS and CDR2 YDEGEE. Trimming took off 2 bases at V and 8 bases at J, with 14 bases between the two ends.

The chain joins TRBV5-8 to TRBJ2-6; possible D gene TRBD1, 5 bases. CDR1 is SGHTS, CDR2 YDEGEE, per germline. V lost 3 bases to trimming and J lost 2 bases, with 18 bases between them. The CDR3 has 18 amino acids. The CDR3 bases are TGTGCCAGCAGCTACAACAGGTCTCCCGTGCCTGGGGCCAACGTCCTGACTTTC. This translates into CASSYNRSPVPGANVLTF.

The chain is built from TRBV4-1 and TRBJ1-2; 7 bases match TRBD1. V trimming: 1 base; J trimming: 5 bases; junction bases outside the gene matches: 7. Germline V gene data show CDR1 as MGHRA and CDR2 as YSYEKL. The CDR3 contains 15 residues. In nucleotides, the CDR3 is TGCGCCAGCAGCCAAGGGGAGGGGGCGTTGTATGGCTACACCTTC. Translating it yields CASSQGEGALYGYTF.

The rearrangement joins TRBV19 to TRBJ1-5; unclear D gene. Germline CDR1 reads LNHDA; CDR2 reads SQIVND (reference sequence). The CDR3 totals 15 residues. V dropped 9 bases and J dropped 6 bases, with 21 bases sitting between them. The CDR3 sequence is CASSSLGGYSQPQHF. The CDR3 DNA sequence: TGTGCCAGCTCCTCCTTGGGCGGGTATAGTCAGCCCCAGCATTTT. Based on the CDR3 plus reference TRBV19 and TRBJ1-5, the full variable domain is DGGITQSPKYLFRKEGQNVTLSCEQNLNHDAMYWYRQDPGQGLRLIYYSQIVNDFQKGDIAEGYSVSREKKESFPLTVTSAQKNPTAFYLCASSSLGGYSQPQHFGDGTRLSIL.

The chain recombines TRBV10-3 with TRBJ2-7, with 7 bases that match TRBD1. Germline V lookup: CDR1 ENHRY, CDR2 SYGVKD. This CDR3 spans 16 amino acids. V shed 4 bases and J 5 bases; nucleotides not matched to a gene: 14. CDR3 residues: CAISASGTVVRDEQYF. In nucleotides, the CDR3 is TGTGCCATCAGTGCCTCCGGGACAGTCGTTCGGGACGAGCAGTACTTC.

The gene calls are TRBV11-2 and TRBJ1-3; D perhaps matches TRBD1 (5 bases). CDR1 is SGHAT, CDR2 FQNNGV, per germline. With 5 bases removed from V and 8 bases from J, the gap between germline ends came to 13 bases. CDR3 length equals 13 residues. The CDR3 here is CASSLNLGDTIYF. Here the CDR3 DNA reads TGTGCCAGCAGCCTAAACCTGGGGGACACCATATATTTT.

The rearrangement joins TRBV30 to TRBJ2-7, with D perhaps TRBD2 (6 bases). The germline V gene encodes CDR1 GTSNPN and CDR2 SVGIG (reference sequence). The CDR3 totals 12 residues. Trimming removed 3 bases at V and 2 bases at J, with 8 bases between. The CDR3 sequence is CAWSGGTYEQYF. Written as DNA, the CDR3 is TGTGCCTGGAGCGGGGGAACCTACGAGCAGTACTTC.

The V call is TRBV5-4, the J call TRBJ2-6; D could derive from TRBD1 or TRBD2 (5 bases each). Germline values: CDR1 SGHNT, CDR2 YYREEE (reference sequence). Between the trimmed V and J ends, which lost 3 bases and 4 bases, there was a span of 11 bases. The CDR3 spans 15 residues. The DNA of the CDR3 is TGTGCCAGCAGCTCACAAGGGGACGGGGCCAACGTCCTGACTTTC. It specifies CASSSQGDGANVLTF.

CDR3 region: CASSESGVGSGNYEQYF. In DNA form, the CDR3 reads TGCGCCAGCAGTGAGTCGGGGGTGGGTAGCGGGAACTACGAGCAGTACTTC. The rearrangement uses TRBV10-2 and TRBJ2-7; TRBD2 agrees at 8 bases. The germline V gene has CDR1 WSHSY and CDR2 SAAADI. CDR3 length equals 17 residues. V gave up 0 bases and J gave up 3 bases; unmatched junction bases: 10.

The CDR3 DNA is TGTGCCTGGAGTGTACAGAGTACCGACTATAACTATGGCTACACCTTC. As protein: CAWSVQSTDYNYGYTF. The chain links TRBV30 to TRBJ1-2; D not certain. CDR1 GTSNPN and CDR2 SVGIG come from the germline V gene (reference sequence). The CDR3 contains 16 residues. With 0 bases removed from V and 1 base from J, the gap between germline ends came to 15 bases. The variable domain in full, with the rest retrieved from reference TRBV30 and TRBJ1-2, is SQTIHQWPATLVQPVGSPLSLECTVEGTSNPNLYWYRQAAGRGLQLLFYSVGIGQISSEVPQNLSASRPQDRQFILSSKKLLLSDSGFYLCAWSVQSTDYNYGYTFGSGTRLTVV.

This sequence joins TRBV11-2 and TRBJ2-3; 8 nucleotides match TRBD2. CDR1 is SGHAT, CDR2 FQNNGV, per germline. V lost 1 base, J lost 1 base, and 1 base stayed unmatched. This CDR3 is built from 15 residues. In nucleotides, the CDR3 is TGTGCCAGCAGCTTAGGTAGCGGGGGCACAGATACGCAGTATTTT. Translated, it gives CASSLGSGGTDTQYF.